This T cell receptor beta chain was observed in a study of shared clonotypes between healthy human individuals. General study results and limits: Among the subsets, naive ones generally showed larger estimated richness than memory ones.

V was cut by 1 base and J by 6 bases, with 12 bases left in between. Germline CDR1 MGHRA, CDR2 YSYEKL. This CDR3 is 15 amino acids long. Study donors comprised healthy, HIV-negative adults devoid of recent acute infection or vaccination. Sequencing used immunoSEQ multiplex PCR; TCRdb keeps in-frame clones, though not all of them. The sample lists about 2.4 million clones, approximately 94% occurring once. As for this clone: Its antigen is unidentified.

The V call is TRBV4-1, the J call TRBJ1-4; D not resolved. The sample was naive CD4+ T cells sorted from blood. Subset described: CD45RA+ positively selected. This clonotype was sampled from a man younger than 30 in good health. For the CDR3, the DNA is TGCGCCAGCAGCCAAGTACAACCAAGCTATGAAAAACTGTTTTTT. Encoded protein: CASSQVQPSYEKLFF.